This T cell receptor beta chain stems from a study of shared clonotypes between healthy human individuals. V lost 4 bases and J 1 base, leaving 13 bases between the germline ends. This CDR3 has 15 residues. Germline lookup yields CDR1 KGHSH and CDR2 LQKENI. The method was immunoSEQ multiplex PCR; TCRdb's version includes in-frame clones alone and lacks a portion of them. The table lists about 490,000 clones, 76% of them singletons, with 10% to 15% in the top ten. This clone was counted at least ten times. This TCR came from a woman aged 40 to 50 in good health. Some clones in this sample may be carry-over from other donors' samples. V gene TRBV18 combines with J gene TRBJ1-1; TRBD1 is a possible D gene (5 bases). Sequenced: PBMCs. The CDR3: CASSQIQDPNTEAFF. CDR3 coding DNA: TGTGCCAGCTCACAGATACAGGACCCGAACACTGAAGCTTTCTTT.